This T cell receptor beta chain was recovered during a study of T cells in Graves' hyperthyroidism and ophthalmopathy (dated by TCRdb to between 2019 and 2020). For the wider study: Peripheral blood samples were taken at initial diagnosis, before any treatment was given. The paper describes TCR Vbeta CDR3 sequencing of 120 to 150 peripheral blood samples, made up of under 50 ophthalmopathy patients, 70 to 75 hyperthyroidism patients and roughly 17 progressor patients. The 75 to 100 discovery patients were randomly split 7:3 into training and test sets. A discovery cohort of about a hundred patients, roughly 45 with Graves' ophthalmopathy and 55 to 65 with stable Graves' hyperthyroidism, was used to find distinguishing TCR V-J signatures. Prospective prediction of ophthalmopathy was tested in an independent validation cohort consisting of fewer than 20 hyperthyroidism patients and around 16 patients who later progressed to ophthalmopathy. In addition, the study compared T-cell repertoires in thyroid tissue and in blood from 6 or 7 Graves' hyperthyroidism patients. Following sampling, methimazole starting at 30 mg daily was given to hyperthyroidism patients, and high-dose intravenous methylprednisolone was given to ophthalmopathy patients.

The TCR beta CDR3 regions were amplified from the RNA transcripts. The first round of RT-PCR for the TCR CDR3 was performed with the HTBI primer set and the Qiagen OneStep RT-PCR kit. Libraries were constructed in a second round of multiplex PCR, after which size selection and purification were performed. Libraries were sequenced paired-end with 100 bp reads on an Illumina HiSeq2000. The paper's processing steps were these. SOAPnuke was used to process the raw data, removing reads that contained adapters or uncalled bases, had a mean Phred below 15, or lacked an exact match to the constant primer or identifier. High-quality paired reads were merged using COPE v1.2.5, and each unique nucleotide sequence was defined as a clonotype. Clonotypes were aligned to IMGT TRBV, TRBD and TRBJ reference segments using MiTCR v1.1. The analysis included only V-J combinations with a frequency above 0.0001, which together covered more than 99% of the repertoires. A TCS score was defined as the ratio of F50 (clonal expansion) to E x V (chaos), with BLOSUM62-based TCRdist applied between CDR3 peptides within each V-J. Welch's t-statistics and random forest reduced around 520 V-J features to about 13, which were used in a naive Bayes classifier (R e1071). The public reads were quality trimmed at Q25 with fastp and then assembled into clones with MiXCR by TCRdb, keeping productive beta chains. All rows with the same CDR3 protein become a single entry with the most common DNA and genes. These V and J calls originate from TCRdb's pipeline instead of the authors' own analysis. The sample records about 300,000 distinct CDR3 sequences, 15% to 20% of which are singletons. 35% to 45% of the sample lies in the top ten.

Ophthalmopathy patients had moderately to severely active disease, with a Clinical Activity Score of 3 or more, a NOSPECS grade of 4 or more, and a disease duration of less than 3 months. Exclusion was applied to patients with uncontrolled infections, other autoimmune diseases, pregnancy or lactation. Diagnoses relied on clinical symptoms, serum thyroxine and TRAb, thyroid ultrasound and orbital computed tomography. PBMCs were isolated from more than 8 ml of fresh peripheral blood by Ficoll-Paque density gradient centrifugation. Total RNA was extracted using Trizol reagent, and RNA quality was assessed on an Agilent 2100 Bioanalyzer. The table lists this clonotype with many counts. Its cognate antigen has yet to be identified. There are no base qualities to consult, and no much larger clone falls within one base. Sequences SGHTA (CDR1) and FQGNSA (CDR2) are obtained from the germline V gene. Trimming costs V 0 bases and J 4 bases, and their ends lie 13 bases apart. From the cysteine up to the phenylalanine, the CDR3 has a length of 16 residues. The DNA shown is the 48-base CDR3, in frame from base 1.

Overall study outcomes, separate from this receptor: Most expanded thyroid clonotypes (frequency above 0.001) were also found in blood, which suggests that blood repertoires may mirror thyroid immune responses. In cross-validation, a model built on a 13 V-J signature told ophthalmopathy apart from stable hyperthyroidism with 85% to 90% sensitivity and roughly 83% specificity, and in testing the same model reached 80%/75%. During validation, the model predicted progression to ophthalmopathy a median of approximately 6.5 months ahead of onset, with just under 71% sensitivity and almost 75% specificity. Sample size was not statistically predetermined, and investigators were not blinded to group allocation.

Source material: blood. The sequence joins TRBV7-2 to TRBJ2-1, with TRBD2 tentatively as D gene (6 bases match). The source of this sequence is a man aged 45-60 years with Graves' ophthalmopathy. This receptor carries the CDR3 CASSLAVAALYNEQFF. The nucleotide sequence reads TGTGCCAGCAGCTTAGCGGTAGCGGCTCTGTACAATGAGCAGTTCTTC.